These 20 T cell receptor beta chains originate from one sample sequenced in a study of CXCR3-negative and CXCR3-positive naive CD8 T cells. The TRB libraries of cDNA were built by UMI-labeled 5' RACE. With the 5' RACE reads reprocessed, TCRdb shows one record per CDR3 protein and no DNA. The ten top clones account for roughly 1.1%, within a sample of 92,000 or so distinct CDR3 sequences. The sequencing sample was made of naive CXCR3- CD8+ T cells from blood. Sample subset: CD45RO-CCR7+CD27+CD95- naive CD8+ T cells lacking CXCR3 (TNR3-). Receptors were obtained from a human donor in good health. Some clones in this sample may be carry-over from other donors' samples.

V and J are TRBV20-1 and TRBJ1-1. Per germline, CDR1 DFQATT and CDR2 SNEGSKA (reference sequence). The CDR3 has 12 amino acids. CDR3 in amino acids: CSAQDLNTEAFF.

The chain couples TRBV29-1 to TRBJ2-1; absent DNA, TCRdb's TRBD2 call cannot be checked. Germline assignment: CDR1 SQVTM and CDR2 ANQGSEA. The CDR3 is 17 residues long. Here the CDR3 reads CSVEDGLRGLVYNEQFF.

The V gene is TRBV7-9, the J gene TRBJ1-2. The CDR3 extends over 14 amino acids. Germline V gene lookup returns CDR1 SEHNR and CDR2 FQNEAQ (reference sequence). CDR3 sequence reads: CASSPEGSYGGYTF.

The genes are TRBV7-9 and TRBJ2-3. The CDR3 is 12 residues long. Germline V gene data show CDR1 as SEHNR and CDR2 as FQNEAQ (reference sequence). CDR3 sequence reads: CASSPSPDTQYF.

The chain employs TRBV6-5 and TRBJ2-3; TCRdb reports TRBD1, a call that lacks DNA to check it against. Germline loops: CDR1 MNHEY, CDR2 SVGAGI. The CDR3 contains 13 residues. CDR3 residues: CASSPIVGGTQYF.

The chain has TRBV12-3 or TRBV12-4 and TRBJ2-1. This CDR3 is built from 13 residues. CDR3 amino acids: CASSFGSYNEQFF.

The chain joins TRBV6-6 to TRBJ1-1. Germline V gives CDR1 MNHNY, CDR2 SVGAGI (reference sequence). The length of the CDR3 is 15 residues. The CDR3: CASTLLRVRDTEAFF.

The chain uses TRBV28 and TRBJ1-2. Germline V gene data show CDR1 as MDHEN and CDR2 as SYDVKM. The CDR3 extends over 17 amino acids. CDR3 protein: CASSLISGGNRGRGYTF.

This CDR3 reads CASSDIPLGGGTGGQFF. The chain uses TRBV6-4 and TRBJ2-1; absent DNA, TCRdb's TRBD1 call cannot be checked. The germline CDR1 and CDR2 sequences are MRHNA and SNTAGT. This CDR3 has 17 residues.

J is TRBJ2-1 and V is TRBV29-1. The germline V gene has CDR1 SQVTM and CDR2 ANQGSEA. The CDR3 is made up of 13 amino acids. The CDR3 protein is CSVVLTSYNEQFF.

The chain links TRBV11-3 to TRBJ1-2. The germline CDR1 and CDR2 sequences are SGHNT and YENEEA. The length of the CDR3 is 13 residues. CDR3 loop: CASSLRQFYGYTF. The full variable domain, completed using reference TRBV11-3 and TRBJ1-2, is EAGVVQSPRYKIIEKKQPVAFWCNPISGHNTLYWYLQNLGQGPELLIRYENEEAVDDSQLPKDRFSAERLKGVDSTLKIQPAELGDSAVYLCASSLRQFYGYTFGSGTRLTVV.

This chain links TRBV7-9 with TRBJ1-1; there is no DNA to check the TCRdb D call of TRBD1. CDR1 and CDR2 from the germline V gene are SEHNR and FQNEAQ (reference sequence). CDR3 length: 16 amino acids. The CDR3: CASSLDRGSGNTEAFF.

The chain recombines TRBV29-1 with TRBJ1-2. CDR3 length: 14 residues. Germline CDR1 reads SQVTM; CDR2 reads ANQGSEA. CDR3 region: CSAPEQSKDYGYTF.

This clonotype is called medium-sized based on its frequency. This chain links TRBV29-1 with TRBJ2-7; TCRdb designates TRBD2, a call that cannot be tested without DNA. Germline CDR1 and CDR2: SQVTM and ANQGSEA. The CDR3 covers 13 residues. CDR3 sequence: CSVRPPENYEQYF.

The chain carries TRBV28 and TRBJ2-7; no DNA is available, so the TRBD1 call from TCRdb remains unchecked. The germline V gene has CDR1 MDHEN and CDR2 SYDVKM. CDR3 size: 15 residues. CDR3 amino acids: CASSLTAGPAAEQYF.

This chain links TRBV29-1 with TRBJ2-1. The CDR3 runs to 12 residues. From germline, CDR1 is SQVTM and CDR2 ANQGSEA. CDR3 residues: CSVELRYNEQFF.

The V call is TRBV6-2 or TRBV6-3, the J call TRBJ2-1; TCRdb names TRBD2, which stays unverified in the absence of DNA. The CDR3 has 14 amino acids. Germline V gene sequence: CDR1 MNHEY, CDR2 SVGEGT. The CDR3 protein is CASSPGLARDEQFF.

J is TRBJ2-7 and V is TRBV29-1; no DNA is available, so the TRBD1 call from TCRdb remains unchecked. The germline gives CDR1 SQVTM, CDR2 ANQGSEA. The CDR3 length is 12 residues. This CDR3 is CSARDSTYEQYF.

The rearrangement uses TRBV5-5 and TRBJ2-1; the D call from TCRdb, TRBD1, cannot be confirmed without DNA. Germline CDR1 is SGHKS and CDR2 is YYEKEE (reference sequence). CDR3 size: 14 residues. The CDR3 region is CASSYEDIRVEQFF.

V is TRBV9 and J is TRBJ2-1. CDR3 length: 11 amino acids. Looked up from germline, CDR1 is SGDLS and CDR2 is YYNGEE. The CDR3 loop is CASSENDEQFF.